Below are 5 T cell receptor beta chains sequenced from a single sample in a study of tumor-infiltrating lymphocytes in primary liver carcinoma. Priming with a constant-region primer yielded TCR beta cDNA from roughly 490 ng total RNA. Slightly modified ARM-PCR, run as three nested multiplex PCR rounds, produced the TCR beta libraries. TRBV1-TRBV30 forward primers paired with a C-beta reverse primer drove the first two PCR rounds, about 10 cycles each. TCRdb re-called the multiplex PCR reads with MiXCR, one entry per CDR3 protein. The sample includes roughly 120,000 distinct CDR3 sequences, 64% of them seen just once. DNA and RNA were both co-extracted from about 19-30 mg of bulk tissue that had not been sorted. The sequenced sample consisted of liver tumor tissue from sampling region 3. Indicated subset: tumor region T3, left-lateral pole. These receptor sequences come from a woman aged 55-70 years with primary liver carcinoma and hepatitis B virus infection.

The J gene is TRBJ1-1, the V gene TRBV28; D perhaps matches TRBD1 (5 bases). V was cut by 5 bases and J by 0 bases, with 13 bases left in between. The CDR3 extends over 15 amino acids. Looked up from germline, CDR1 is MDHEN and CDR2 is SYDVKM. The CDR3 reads CASSRGGKMNTEAFF. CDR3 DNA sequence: TGTGCCAGCAGTCGGGGGGGGAAAATGAACACTGAAGCTTTCTTT. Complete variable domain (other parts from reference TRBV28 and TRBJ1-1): DVKVTQSSRYLVKRTGEKVFLECVQDMDHENMFWYRQDPGLGLRLIYFSYDVKMKEKGDIPEGYSVSREKKERFSLILESASTNQTSMYLCASSRGGKMNTEAFFGQGTRLTVV.

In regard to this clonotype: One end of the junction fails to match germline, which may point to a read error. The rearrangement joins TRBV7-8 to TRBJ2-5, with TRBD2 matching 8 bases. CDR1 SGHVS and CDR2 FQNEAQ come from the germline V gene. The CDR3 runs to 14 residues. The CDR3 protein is CDSSLTSGGETQYF. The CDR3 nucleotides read TGTGACAGCAGCCTCACTAGCGGAGGGGAGACCCAATACTTC.

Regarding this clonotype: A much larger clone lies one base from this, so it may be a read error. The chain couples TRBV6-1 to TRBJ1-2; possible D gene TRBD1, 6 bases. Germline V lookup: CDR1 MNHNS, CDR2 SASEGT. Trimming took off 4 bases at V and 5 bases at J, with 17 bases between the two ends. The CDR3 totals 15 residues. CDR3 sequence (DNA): TGTGCCAGCAGTGGAGTGGCAGGGGCCCCTTATGGCTACACCTTC. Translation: CASSGVAGAPYGYTF.

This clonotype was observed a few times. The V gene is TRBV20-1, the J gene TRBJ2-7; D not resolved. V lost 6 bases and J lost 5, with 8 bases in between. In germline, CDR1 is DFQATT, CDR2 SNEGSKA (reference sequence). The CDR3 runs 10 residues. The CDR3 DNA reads TGCAGTGCCCGTCTGGACGAGCAGTACTTC. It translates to CSARLDEQYF.

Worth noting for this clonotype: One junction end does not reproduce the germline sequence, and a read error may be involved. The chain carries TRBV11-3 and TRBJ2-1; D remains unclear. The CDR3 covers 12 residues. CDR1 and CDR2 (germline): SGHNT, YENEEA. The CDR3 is CAISLEENEQFF. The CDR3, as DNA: TGTGCCATCAGCTTAGAAGAGAATGAGCAGTTCTTC.